This T cell receptor beta chain was recorded in a study of cytomegalovirus exposure and HLA in healthy donors. Notes on the study in general: The authors listed 164 TCR beta chains as cytomegalovirus-associated. TCR association rates varied by HLA locus in a later analysis, with DRB1 highest and HLA-C lowest.

As concerns this clone: Its antigen is currently unknown.

PCR used 60 Vbeta primers and 13 Jbeta primers. Assay: immunoSEQ multiplex PCR; the TCRdb copy retains only in-frame clones and omits some. The table includes approximately 110,000 clones, 70% to 85% detected once. Donors had nominal health at sampling but likely had unrecorded immune exposures. The length of the CDR3 is 13 residues. Trimming cost V 6 bases and J 6 bases, with 14 bases left between them. The germline CDR1 and CDR2 sequences are MDHEN and SYDVKM. The clonotype originates from a human donor in good health. The sequenced material came from PBMCs. This sequence joins TRBV28 and TRBJ1-1; TRBD1 might be the D (6 bases). This CDR3 reads CASSPTGVPEAFF. DNA of the CDR3: TGTGCCAGCAGCCCGACAGGAGTCCCTGAAGCTTTCTTT.